This TCR beta chain is from a study of shared clonotypes between healthy human individuals. Whole-study findings and limits: Non-shared clonotypes were found to have lower generation probabilities than the clonotypes that were shared by all four of the sorted-subset donors.

The germline CDR1 and CDR2 sequences are SNHLY and FYNNEI. The ends were cut back, 7 bases at V and 0 bases at J, with 7 bases in the middle. The CDR3 runs 13 residues. TCRdb's table, derived via immunoSEQ multiplex PCR, lists solely in-frame clones and lacks some. The repertoire includes roughly 2.6 million clones, roughly 92% of them detected once, and 0.13% to 0.15% sits in the top ten. CD4+ cells underwent separation, giving CD45RA+ naive and CD45RA-negative memory subsets. With respect to this clone: Its antigen is as yet unknown.

What was sequenced was naive CD4+ T cells sorted from blood. Subset meaning: CD45RA+ positively selected. This clonotype originated in a man younger than 30 in good health. The chain carries TRBV2 and TRBJ1-5; D uncertain. CDR3 sequence (DNA): TGTGCCAGCAATTCGGATAGCAATCAGCCCCAGCATTTT. Translating it yields CASNSDSNQPQHF.